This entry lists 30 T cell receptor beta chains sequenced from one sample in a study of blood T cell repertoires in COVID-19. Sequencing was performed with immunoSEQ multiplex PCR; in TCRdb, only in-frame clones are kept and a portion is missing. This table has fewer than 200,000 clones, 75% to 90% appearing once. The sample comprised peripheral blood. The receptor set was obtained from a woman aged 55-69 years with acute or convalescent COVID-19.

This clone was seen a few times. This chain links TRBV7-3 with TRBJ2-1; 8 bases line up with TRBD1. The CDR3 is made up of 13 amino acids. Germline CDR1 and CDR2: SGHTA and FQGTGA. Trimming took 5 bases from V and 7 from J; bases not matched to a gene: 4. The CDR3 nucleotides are TGTGCCAGCAGCACACGACAGGGGAATGAGCAGTTCTTC. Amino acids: CASSTRQGNEQFF.

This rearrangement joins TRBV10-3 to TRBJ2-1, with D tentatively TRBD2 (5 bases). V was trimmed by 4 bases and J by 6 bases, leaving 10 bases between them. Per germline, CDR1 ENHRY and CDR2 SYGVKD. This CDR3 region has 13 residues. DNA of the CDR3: TGTGCCATCAGTGCAATTGAGGGCAATGAGCAGTTCTTC. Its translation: CAISAIEGNEQFF.

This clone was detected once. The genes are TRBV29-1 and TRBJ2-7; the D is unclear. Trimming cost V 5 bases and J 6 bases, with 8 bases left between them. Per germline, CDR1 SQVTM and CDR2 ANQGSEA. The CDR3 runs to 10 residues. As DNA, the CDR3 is TGCAGCGTTTTCGGGTCCGAGCAGTACTTC. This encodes CSVFGSEQYF.

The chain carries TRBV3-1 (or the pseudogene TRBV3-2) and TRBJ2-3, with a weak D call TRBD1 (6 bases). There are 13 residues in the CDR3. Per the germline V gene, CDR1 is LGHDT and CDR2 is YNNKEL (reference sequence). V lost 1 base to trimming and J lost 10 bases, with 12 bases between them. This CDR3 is CASSQGGGTSQYF. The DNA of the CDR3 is TGTGCCAGCAGCCAAGGAGGGGGAACGTCGCAGTATTTT.

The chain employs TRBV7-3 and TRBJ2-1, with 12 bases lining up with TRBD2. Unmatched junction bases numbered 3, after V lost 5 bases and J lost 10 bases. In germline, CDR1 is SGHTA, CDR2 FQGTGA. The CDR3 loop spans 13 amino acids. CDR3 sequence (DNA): TGTGCCAGCAGCCCGGGACTAGCGGGCGAGCAGTTCTTC. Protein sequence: CASSPGLAGEQFF.

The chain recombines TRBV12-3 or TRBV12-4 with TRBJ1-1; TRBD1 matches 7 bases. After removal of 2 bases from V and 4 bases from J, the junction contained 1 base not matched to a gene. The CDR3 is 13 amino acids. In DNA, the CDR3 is TGTGCCAGCAGTTTATACAGGGGCACTGAAGCTTTCTTT. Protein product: CASSLYRGTEAFF.

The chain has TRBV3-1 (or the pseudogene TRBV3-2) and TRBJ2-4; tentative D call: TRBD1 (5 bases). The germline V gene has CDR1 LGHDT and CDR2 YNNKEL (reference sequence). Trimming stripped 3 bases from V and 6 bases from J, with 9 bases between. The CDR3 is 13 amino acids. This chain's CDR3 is CASSHHDRNIQYF. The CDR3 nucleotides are TGTGCCAGCAGCCACCACGACAGAAACATTCAGTACTTC.

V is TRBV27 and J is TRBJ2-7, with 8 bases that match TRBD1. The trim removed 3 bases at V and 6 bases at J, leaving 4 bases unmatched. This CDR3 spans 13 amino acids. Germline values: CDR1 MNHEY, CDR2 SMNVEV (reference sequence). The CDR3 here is CASSFGGTGEQYF. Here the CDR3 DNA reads TGTGCCAGCAGTTTTGGCGGGACAGGCGAGCAGTACTTC.

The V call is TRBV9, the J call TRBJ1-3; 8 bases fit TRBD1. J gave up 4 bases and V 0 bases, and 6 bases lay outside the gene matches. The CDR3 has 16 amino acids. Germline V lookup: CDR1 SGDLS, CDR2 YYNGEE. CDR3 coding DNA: TGTGCCAGCAGCGTAGAGTTGACAGGGGAGGGAAACACCATATATTTT. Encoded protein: CASSVELTGEGNTIYF.

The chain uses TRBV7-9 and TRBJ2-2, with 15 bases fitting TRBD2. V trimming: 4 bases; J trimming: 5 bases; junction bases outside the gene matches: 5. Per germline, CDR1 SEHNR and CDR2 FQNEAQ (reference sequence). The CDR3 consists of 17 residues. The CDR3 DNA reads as TGTGCCAGCAGCTGGCACGGACTAGCGGGAGGGACCGGGGAGCTGTTTTTT. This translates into CASSWHGLAGGTGELFF.

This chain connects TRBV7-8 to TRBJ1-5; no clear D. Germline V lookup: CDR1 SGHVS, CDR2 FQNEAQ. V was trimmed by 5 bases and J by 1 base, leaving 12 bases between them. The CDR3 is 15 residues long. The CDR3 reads CASSPDSRSNQPQHF. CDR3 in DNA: TGTGCCAGCAGCCCGGATTCTAGAAGCAATCAGCCCCAGCATTTT.

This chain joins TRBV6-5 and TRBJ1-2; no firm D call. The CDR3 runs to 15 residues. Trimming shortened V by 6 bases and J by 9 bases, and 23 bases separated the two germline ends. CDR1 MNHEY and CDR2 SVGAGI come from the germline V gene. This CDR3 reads CASRSLARGWDSYTF. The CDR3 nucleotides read TGTGCCAGCAGAAGCCTGGCAAGAGGGTGGGATAGCTACACCTTC.

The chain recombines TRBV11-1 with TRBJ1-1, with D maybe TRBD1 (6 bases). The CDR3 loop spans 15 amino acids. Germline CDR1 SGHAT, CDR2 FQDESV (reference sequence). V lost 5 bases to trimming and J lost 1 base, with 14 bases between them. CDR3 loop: CASSIRGQSNTEAFF. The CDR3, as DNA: TGTGCCAGCAGCATCAGAGGACAGTCGAACACTGAAGCTTTCTTT.

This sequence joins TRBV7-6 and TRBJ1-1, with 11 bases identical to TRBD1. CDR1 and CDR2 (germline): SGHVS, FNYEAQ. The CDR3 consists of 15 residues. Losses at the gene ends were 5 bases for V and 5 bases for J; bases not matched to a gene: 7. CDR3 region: CASSLRTGGITEAFF. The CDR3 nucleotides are TGTGCCAGCAGCCTGAGGACAGGGGGCATTACTGAAGCTTTCTTT.

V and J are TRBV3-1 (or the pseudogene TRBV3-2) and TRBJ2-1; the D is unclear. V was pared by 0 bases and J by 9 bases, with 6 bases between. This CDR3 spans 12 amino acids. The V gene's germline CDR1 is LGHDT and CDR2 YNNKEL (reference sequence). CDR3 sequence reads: CASSQEYSEQFF. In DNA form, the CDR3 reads TGTGCCAGCAGCCAAGAATATAGTGAGCAGTTCTTC.

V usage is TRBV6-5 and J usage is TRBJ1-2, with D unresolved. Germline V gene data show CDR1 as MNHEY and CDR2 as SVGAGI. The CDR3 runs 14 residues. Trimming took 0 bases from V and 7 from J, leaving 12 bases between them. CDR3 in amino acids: CASSYSGGVAGYTF. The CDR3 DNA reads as TGTGCCAGCAGTTACTCGGGCGGGGTAGCTGGCTACACCTTC.

The CDR3 sequence is CASSTLAGGPNEQYF. CDR3 DNA: TGTGCCAGCAGCACACTAGCGGGAGGGCCCAACGAGCAGTACTTC. The genes are TRBV7-8 and TRBJ2-7; 13 bases match TRBD2. CDR3 size: 15 residues. V lost 5 bases and J lost 5; bases outside the gene matches: 6. The germline V gene has CDR1 SGHVS and CDR2 FQNEAQ.

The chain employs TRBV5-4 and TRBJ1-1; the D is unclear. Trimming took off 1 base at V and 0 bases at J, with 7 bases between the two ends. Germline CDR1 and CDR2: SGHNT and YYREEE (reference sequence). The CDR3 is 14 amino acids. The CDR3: CASSLTELNTEAFF. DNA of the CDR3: TGTGCCAGCAGCTTGACAGAATTGAACACTGAAGCTTTCTTT.

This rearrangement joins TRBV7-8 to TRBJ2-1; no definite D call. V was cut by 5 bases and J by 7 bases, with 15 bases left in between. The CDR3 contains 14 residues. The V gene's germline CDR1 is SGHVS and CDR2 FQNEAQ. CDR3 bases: TGTGCCAGCAGCCCAAACGAGATAGTGAATGAGCAGTTCTTC. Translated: CASSPNEIVNEQFF.

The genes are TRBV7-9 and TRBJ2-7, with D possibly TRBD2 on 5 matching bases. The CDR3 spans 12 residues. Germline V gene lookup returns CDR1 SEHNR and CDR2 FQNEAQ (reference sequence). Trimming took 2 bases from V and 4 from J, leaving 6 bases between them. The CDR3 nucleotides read TGTGCCAGCAGCTTAACTAGATACGAGCAGTACTTC. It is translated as CASSLTRYEQYF.

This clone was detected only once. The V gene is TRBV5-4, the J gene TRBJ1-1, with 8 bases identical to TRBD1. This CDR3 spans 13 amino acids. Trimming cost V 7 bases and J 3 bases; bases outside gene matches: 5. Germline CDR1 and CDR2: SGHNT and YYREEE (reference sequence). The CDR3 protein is CASGRGRDTEAFF. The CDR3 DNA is TGTGCCAGCGGCAGGGGGCGAGACACTGAAGCTTTCTTT.

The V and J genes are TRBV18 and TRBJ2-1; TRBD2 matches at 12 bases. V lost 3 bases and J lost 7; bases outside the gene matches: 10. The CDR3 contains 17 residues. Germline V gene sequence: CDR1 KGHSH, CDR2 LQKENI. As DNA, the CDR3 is TGTGCCAGCTCACCTTCGACTAGCGGGAGTGGTTGGAATGAGCAGTTCTTC. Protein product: CASSPSTSGSGWNEQFF.

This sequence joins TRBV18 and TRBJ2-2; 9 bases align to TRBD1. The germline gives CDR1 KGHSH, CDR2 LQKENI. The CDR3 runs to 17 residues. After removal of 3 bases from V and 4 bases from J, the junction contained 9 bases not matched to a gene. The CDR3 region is CASSPNPGQGSTGELFF. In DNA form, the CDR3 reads TGTGCCAGCTCACCTAATCCGGGACAGGGTAGCACCGGGGAGCTGTTTTTT. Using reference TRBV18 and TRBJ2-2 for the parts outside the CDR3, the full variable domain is NAGVMQNPRHLVRRRGQEARLRCSPMKGHSHVYWYRQLPEEGLKFMVYLQKENIIDESGMPKERFSAEFPKEGPSILRIQQVVRGDSAAYFCASSPNPGQGSTGELFFGEGSRLTVL.

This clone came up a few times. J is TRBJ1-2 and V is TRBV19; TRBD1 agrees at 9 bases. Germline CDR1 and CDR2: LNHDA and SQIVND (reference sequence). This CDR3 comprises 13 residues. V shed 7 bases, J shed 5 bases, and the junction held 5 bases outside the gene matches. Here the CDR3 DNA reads TGTGCCAGTACCGGACAGGGGTTGTATGGCTACACCTTC. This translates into CASTGQGLYGYTF. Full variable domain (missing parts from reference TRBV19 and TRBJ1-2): DGGITQSPKYLFRKEGQNVTLSCEQNLNHDAMYWYRQDPGQGLRLIYYSQIVNDFQKGDIAEGYSVSREKKESFPLTVTSAQKNPTAFYLCASTGQGLYGYTFGSGTRLTVV.

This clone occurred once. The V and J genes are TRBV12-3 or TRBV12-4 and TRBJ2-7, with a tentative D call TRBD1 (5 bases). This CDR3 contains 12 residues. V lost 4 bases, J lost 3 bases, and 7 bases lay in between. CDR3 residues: CASSSTGYEQYV. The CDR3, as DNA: TGTGCCAGCAGTTCTACAGGCTACGAGCAGTACGTC.

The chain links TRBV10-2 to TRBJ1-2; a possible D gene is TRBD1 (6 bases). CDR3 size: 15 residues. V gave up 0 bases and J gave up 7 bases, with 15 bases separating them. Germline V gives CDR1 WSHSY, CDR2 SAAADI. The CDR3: CASSESGTQISGYTF. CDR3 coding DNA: TGCGCCAGCAGTGAGTCTGGGACACAGATCTCTGGCTACACCTTC.

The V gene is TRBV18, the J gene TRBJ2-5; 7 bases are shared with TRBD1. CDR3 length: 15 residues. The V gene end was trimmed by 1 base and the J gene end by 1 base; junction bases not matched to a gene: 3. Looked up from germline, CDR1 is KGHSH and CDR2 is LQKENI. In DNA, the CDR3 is TGTGCCAGCTCACCACGACAGGGTCCCCAAGAGACCCAGTACTTC. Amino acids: CASSPRQGPQETQYF.

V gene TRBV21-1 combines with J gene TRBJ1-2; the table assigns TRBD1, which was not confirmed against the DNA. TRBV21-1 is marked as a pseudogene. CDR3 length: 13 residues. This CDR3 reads CASSKDRTYGYTF. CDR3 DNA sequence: TGTGCCAGCAGCAAAGACAGAACCTATGGCTACACCTTC.

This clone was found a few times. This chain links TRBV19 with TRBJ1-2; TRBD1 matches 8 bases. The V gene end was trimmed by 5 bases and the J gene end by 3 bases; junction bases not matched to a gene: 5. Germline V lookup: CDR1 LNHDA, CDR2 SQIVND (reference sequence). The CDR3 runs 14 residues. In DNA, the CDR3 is TGTGCCAGTAGTGCACCGACAGGGGACTATGGCTACACCTTC. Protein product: CASSAPTGDYGYTF.

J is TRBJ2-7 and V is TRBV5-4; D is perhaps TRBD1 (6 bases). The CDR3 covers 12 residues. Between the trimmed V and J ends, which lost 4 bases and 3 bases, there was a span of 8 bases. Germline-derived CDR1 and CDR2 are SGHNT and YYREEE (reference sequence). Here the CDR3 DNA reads TGTGCCAGCAGCCTACAGGGCTACGAGCAGTACGTC. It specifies CASSLQGYEQYV.